Shown below are 31 T cell receptor beta chains from a single sample sequenced in a study of blood T cell repertoires in COVID-19. Sequenced by immunoSEQ multiplex PCR; TCRdb stores in-frame clones only, minus some. The table lists around 250,000 clones, around 89% of them singletons. Sequenced: PBMCs or T cells enriched from blood (not recorded which). The source of these receptors is a woman between 40 and 55 years old with acute COVID-19.

The chain recombines TRBV11-3 with TRBJ2-7, with 11 bases fitting TRBD2. The CDR3 loop spans 15 amino acids. The V gene's germline CDR1 is SGHNT and CDR2 YENEEA. J lost 4 bases, V lost 0 bases, and 2 bases had no gene match. The CDR3 sequence: CASSLEGLAAYEQYV. In nucleotides, the CDR3 is TGTGCCAGCAGCTTAGAGGGACTAGCGGCATACGAGCAGTACGTC.

The chain links TRBV5-6 to TRBJ1-4; TRBD1 aligns across 9 bases. CDR3 length: 15 residues. The V gene's germline CDR1 is SGHDT and CDR2 YYEEEE. Trimming took 2 bases from V and 5 from J; bases not matched to a gene: 4. The CDR3, as DNA: TGTGCCAGCAGCTTAGGACAGGGGAAAAATGAAAAACTGTTTTTT. Translating it yields CASSLGQGKNEKLFF.

About this clone itself: The junction departs from the called germline gene at one end, perhaps through a read error. The gene calls are TRBV3-1 (or the pseudogene TRBV3-2) and TRBJ2-7; 10 bases agree with TRBD2. Germline values: CDR1 LGHDT, CDR2 YNNKEL (reference sequence). This CDR3 comprises 15 residues. Here the CDR3 reads CASSQIAGGSHEQYF. The CDR3 DNA follows: TGTGCCAGCAGCCAAATAGCGGGAGGCTCCCACGAGCAGTACTTC.

This clone was counted a single time. V gene TRBV6-5 combines with J gene TRBJ2-7; the D gene is possibly TRBD2 (6 bases). Looked up from germline, CDR1 is MNHEY and CDR2 is SVGAGI. This CDR3 is built from 16 residues. V shed 4 bases and J shed 1 base, with 17 bases lying between them. DNA for the CDR3: TGTGCCAGCAGTTCATTGACAGCACGGGGGTCCTACGAGCAGTACTTC. Residues: CASSSLTARGSYEQYF.

The chain combines TRBV19 with TRBJ1-2, with 9 bases lining up with TRBD1. Per the germline V gene, CDR1 is LNHDA and CDR2 is SQIVND (reference sequence). CDR3 size: 19 residues. Germline trimming cut 6 bases from V and 4 bases from J; bases unmatched to any gene: 21. CDR3 sequence: CASSPQLDRGIGSAYGYTF. CDR3 nucleotides: TGTGCCAGTAGCCCTCAATTGGACAGGGGCATAGGCAGTGCCTATGGCTACACCTTC.

The chain couples TRBV7-2 to TRBJ1-4; D is perhaps TRBD1 (5 bases). CDR3 length: 15 amino acids. With 5 bases removed from V and 4 bases from J, the gap between germline ends came to 14 bases. Germline-derived CDR1 and CDR2 are SGHTA and FQGNSA. CDR3 in DNA: TGTGCCAGCAGCCCCCCCGGGGGGGATAATGAAAAACTGTTTTTT. It specifies CASSPPGGDNEKLFF. The full variable domain, with the rest looked up from reference TRBV7-2 and TRBJ1-4, is GAGVSQSPSNKVTEKGKDVELRCDPISGHTALYWYRQSLGQGLEFLIYFQGNSAPDKSGLPSDRFSAERTGGSVSTLTIQRTQQEDSAVYLCASSPPGGDNEKLFFGSGTQLSVL.

This clone was observed a handful of times. The rearrangement uses TRBV7-9 and TRBJ1-2; 7 nucleotides match TRBD1. Germline-derived CDR1 and CDR2 are SEHNR and FQNEAQ (reference sequence). CDR3 length: 17 amino acids. The trim removed 3 bases at V and 2 bases at J, leaving 12 bases unmatched. CDR3 sequence (DNA): TGTGCCAGCAGCTTTACCCCCGGGACAGATTTAAACTATGGCTACACCTTC. As protein: CASSFTPGTDLNYGYTF.

The chain carries TRBV4-1 and TRBJ1-4; D is uncertain. Germline lookup yields CDR1 MGHRA and CDR2 YSYEKL. Between the trimmed V and J ends, which lost 1 base and 0 bases, there was a span of 12 bases. This CDR3 is built from 17 residues. CDR3 sequence (DNA): TGCGCCAGCAGCCAAGTATTCCTTCTCGCAACTAATGAAAAACTGTTTTTT. It is translated as CASSQVFLLATNEKLFF.

This sequence joins TRBV5-1 and TRBJ2-1; 7 nucleotides agree with TRBD1. This CDR3 is 12 amino acids long. The germline V gene encodes CDR1 SGHRS and CDR2 YFSETQ. V lost 3 bases and J lost 7; bases outside the gene matches: 1. CDR3 coding DNA: TGCGCCAGCAGCTCACAGGGGAATGAGCAGTTCTTC. Translation gives CASSSQGNEQFF.

The rearrangement joins TRBV9 to TRBJ2-1; 12 positions match TRBD2. The V gene's germline CDR1 is SGDLS and CDR2 YYNGEE. The ends lost 3 bases at V and 7 bases at J; junction bases unmatched: 5. The CDR3 sequence is 15 residues long. CDR3 coding DNA: TGTGCCAGCAGCGGACTAGCGGGAGTTAAGAATGAGCAGTTCTTC. Its protein is CASSGLAGVKNEQFF.

This chain joins TRBV30 and TRBJ2-7; D is possibly TRBD2 (6 bases). Germline loops: CDR1 GTSNPN, CDR2 SVGIG (reference sequence). The V and J ends lost 3 bases and 2 bases respectively, with 14 bases between them. The CDR3 totals 14 residues. The chain's CDR3 is CAWRGGGRPYEQYF. The CDR3 DNA reads TGTGCCTGGAGAGGAGGTGGGAGGCCCTACGAGCAGTACTTC.

The chain couples TRBV28 to TRBJ1-1, with no clear D. The germline V and J ends were trimmed by 10 bases and 2 bases, with 8 bases remaining between them. CDR1 is MDHEN, CDR2 SYDVKM, per germline. CDR3 length: 11 amino acids. CDR3 residues: CATVFNTEAFF. The CDR3 DNA sequence: TGTGCCACAGTCTTTAACACTGAAGCTTTCTTT.

This chain uses TRBV19 with TRBJ2-5, with D perhaps TRBD2 (5 bases). V was trimmed by 2 bases and J by 7 bases, leaving 17 bases between them. Germline V gene sequence: CDR1 LNHDA, CDR2 SQIVND (reference sequence). The CDR3 sequence is 15 residues long. CDR3 nucleotide sequence: TGTGCCAGTAGTATAAATACTGGTGGGAGCGGGACCCAGTACTTC. It yields the protein CASSINTGGSGTQYF.

The rearrangement uses TRBV10-3 and TRBJ2-1; maybe TRBD2 (5 bases). From germline, CDR1 is ENHRY and CDR2 SYGVKD. Trimming took off 2 bases at V and 4 bases at J, with 15 bases between the two ends. CDR3 length: 16 amino acids. The chain's CDR3 is CAISEAGPTIYNEQFF. CDR3 bases: TGTGCCATCAGTGAGGCGGGCCCTACTATTTACAATGAGCAGTTCTTC.

There are a few counts of this clone. The chain couples TRBV29-1 to TRBJ1-1; 9 bases fit TRBD1. Trimming cost V 2 bases and J 4 bases; bases outside gene matches: 8. This CDR3 is 15 amino acids long. Germline CDR1 reads SQVTM; CDR2 reads ANQGSEA. The CDR3 bases are TGCAGCGTTGAATGGGACAGGGAGTCTGGCACTGAAGCTTTCTTT. Translation gives CSVEWDRESGTEAFF.

V gene TRBV5-1 combines with J gene TRBJ2-5; 7 nucleotides match TRBD2. With V trimmed by 2 bases and J by 3 bases, 4 bases remained unmatched. Germline V lookup: CDR1 SGHRS, CDR2 YFSETQ. This CDR3 has 14 residues. This chain's CDR3 is CASSFLGGEETQYF. The CDR3 nucleotides read TGCGCCAGCAGCTTTTTGGGAGGGGAAGAGACCCAGTACTTC. The full variable domain, its missing parts supplied by reference TRBV5-1 and TRBJ2-5, is KAGVTQTPRYLIKTRGQQVTLSCSPISGHRSVSWYQQTPGQGLQFLFEYFSETQRNKGNFPGRFSGRQFSNSRSEMNVSTLELGDSALYLCASSFLGGEETQYFGPGTRLLVL.

This clone has a count of ten or more. The chain links TRBV7-8 to TRBJ1-6; TRBD1 agrees at 10 bases. There are 13 residues in the CDR3. Trimming took 7 bases from V and 10 from J; bases not matched to a gene: 4. The germline gives CDR1 SGHVS, CDR2 FQNEAQ. CDR3 bases: TGTGCCAGCACCGGGACAGGGGACTCACCCCTCCACTTT. This translates into CASTGTGDSPLHF.

This chain uses TRBV5-6 with TRBJ2-7, with 9 bases lining up with TRBD1. Germline CDR1 reads SGHDT; CDR2 reads YYEEEE. This CDR3 is 16 amino acids long. V lost 4 bases, J lost 0 bases, and 8 bases stayed unmatched. The CDR3 reads CASSGRTGDRSYEQYF. DNA for the CDR3: TGTGCCAGCAGCGGAAGGACAGGGGACCGCTCCTACGAGCAGTACTTC.

V gene TRBV5-1 combines with J gene TRBJ2-1; 8 bases align to TRBD2. Germline V gives CDR1 SGHRS, CDR2 YFSETQ. The CDR3 is made up of 16 amino acids. V dropped 5 bases and J dropped 2; count of bases not matched to a gene: 9. The CDR3: CASRPTSGLAYNEQFF. The DNA of the CDR3 is TGCGCCAGCAGACCAACTAGCGGATTGGCCTACAATGAGCAGTTCTTC. The variable domain in full, completed from reference TRBV5-1 and TRBJ2-1, reads KAGVTQTPRYLIKTRGQQVTLSCSPISGHRSVSWYQQTPGQGLQFLFEYFSETQRNKGNFPGRFSGRQFSNSRSEMNVSTLELGDSALYLCASRPTSGLAYNEQFFGPGTRLTVL.

The V and J genes are TRBV9 and TRBJ1-5; 9 bases line up with TRBD1. Trimming took 6 bases from V and 6 from J; bases not matched to a gene: 10. Looked up from germline, CDR1 is SGDLS and CDR2 is YYNGEE. This CDR3 is 15 amino acids long. CDR3 amino acids: CASNEGTGFAQPQHF. The CDR3 DNA reads as TGTGCCAGCAACGAAGGGACAGGGTTCGCTCAGCCCCAGCATTTT.

The chain combines TRBV24-1 with TRBJ2-1, with TRBD2 as a possible D gene (6 bases). Trimming removed 4 bases at V and 6 bases at J, with 15 bases between. Germline-derived CDR1 and CDR2 are KGHDR and SFDVKD. The CDR3 is 15 residues long. The CDR3 coding sequence is TGTGCCACCAGTGAAAGTAGCAGGAGGGTCAATGAGCAGTTCTTC. Translation: CATSESSRRVNEQFF.

The rearrangement links TRBV24-1 to TRBJ2-1; 10 nucleotides align to TRBD1. CDR3 length equals 18 residues. CDR1 and CDR2 (germline): KGHDR, SFDVKD. V lost 4 bases, J lost 1 base, and 9 bases stayed unmatched. CDR3 coding DNA: TGTGCCACCAGTGAACGGACCGGGACAGGGGTATCCTACAATGAGCAGTTCTTC. This encodes CATSERTGTGVSYNEQFF.

The chain carries TRBV7-3 and TRBJ2-5; maybe TRBD2 (6 bases). Germline V CDR1 and CDR2: SGHTA, FQGTGA. This CDR3 is 15 amino acids long. The ends were cut back, 1 base at V and 2 bases at J, with 11 bases in the middle. CDR3 in DNA: TGTGCCAGCAGCTTAATGGGGGGTTCACAAGAGACCCAGTACTTC. Its translation is CASSLMGGSQETQYF.

This clone was detected only once. V gene TRBV30 combines with J gene TRBJ2-1; D not resolved. Germline V gene data show CDR1 as GTSNPN and CDR2 as SVGIG (reference sequence). Trimming left V 2 bases short and J 4 bases short, with 6 bases between. This CDR3 has 12 residues. The CDR3 here is CAWSILYNEQFF. CDR3 sequence (DNA): TGTGCCTGGAGTATCTTGTACAATGAGCAGTTCTTC.

The V call is TRBV5-8, the J call TRBJ1-2; 12 bases line up with TRBD1. CDR1 SGHTS and CDR2 YDEGEE come from the germline V gene. V shed 3 bases and J 3 bases; nucleotides not matched to a gene: 0. The CDR3 spans 14 residues. CDR3 protein: CASSWDRGHYGYTF. For the CDR3, the DNA is TGTGCCAGCAGCTGGGACAGGGGGCACTATGGCTACACCTTC. The full variable domain, in which reference TRBV5-8 and TRBJ1-2 provide the parts outside the CDR3, is EAGVTQSPTHLIKTRGQQATLRCSPISGHTSVYWYQQALGLGLQFLLWYDEGEERNRGNFPPRFSGRQFPNYSSELNVNALELEDSALYLCASSWDRGHYGYTFGSGTRLTVV.

To note about this clone: At one end the junction does not follow the germline gene, possibly because of a read error. The rearrangement joins TRBV5-4 to TRBJ1-2; 8 bases align to TRBD1. Germline V gene sequence: CDR1 SGHNT, CDR2 YYREEE (reference sequence). The CDR3 totals 16 residues. CDR3 nucleotides: TGTGCCAGCACCTTGGGATCGAGGACAGGGTCGATTGGCTACACCTTC. Its translation is CASTLGSRTGSIGYTF.

The rearrangement links TRBV18 to TRBJ1-6; 7 nucleotides agree with TRBD1. J was trimmed by 10 bases and V by 3 bases; bases with no gene match: 9. The germline V gene encodes CDR1 KGHSH and CDR2 LQKENI. The CDR3 is made up of 15 amino acids. The CDR3 region is CASSPLRGPRSPLHF. Written as DNA, the CDR3 is TGTGCCAGCTCACCGCTAAGGGGGCCCAGGTCACCCCTCCACTTT. The whole variable domain, remainder taken from reference TRBV18 and TRBJ1-6, is NAGVMQNPRHLVRRRGQEARLRCSPMKGHSHVYWYRQLPEEGLKFMVYLQKENIIDESGMPKERFSAEFPKEGPSILRIQQVVRGDSAAYFCASSPLRGPRSPLHFGNGTRLTVT.

The genes are TRBV6-1 and TRBJ1-2; a possible D gene is TRBD1 (5 bases). CDR1 is MNHNS and CDR2 is SASEGT in the germline V gene. This CDR3 region has 17 residues. V was shortened by 3 bases and J by 2 bases, with 19 bases between the two germline ends. As DNA, the CDR3 is TGTGCCAGCAGTGATACCGGGTCCCAAAGGGGCAACTATGGCTACACCTTC. It codes for CASSDTGSQRGNYGYTF.

V is TRBV2 and J is TRBJ2-3, with D possibly TRBD2 on 5 matching bases. The V gene lost 6 bases and the J gene lost 6 bases, with 10 bases spanning the gap. The CDR3 consists of 12 residues. Germline V gives CDR1 SNHLY, CDR2 FYNNEI. The CDR3 reads CASRDSSDTQYF. The CDR3 bases are TGTGCCAGCAGGGACTCCTCGGATACGCAGTATTTT.

V and J are TRBV12-3 or TRBV12-4 and TRBJ2-2; D is uncertain. V was shortened by 6 bases and J by 6 bases, with 8 bases between the two germline ends. This CDR3 spans 12 amino acids. CDR3 amino acids: CASSPIAGELFF. In DNA, the CDR3 is TGTGCCAGCAGCCCAATTGCCGGGGAGCTGTTTTTT.

The chain is built from TRBV24-1 and TRBJ1-1, with D possibly being TRBD1 (6 bases). Trimming pared 7 bases from V and 7 bases from J, leaving 15 bases between. Germline loops: CDR1 KGHDR, CDR2 SFDVKD. The length of the CDR3 is 13 residues. The CDR3 DNA follows: TGTGCCACCAGGCAAAAACCCAGGGGTGAAGCTTTCTTT. This encodes CATRQKPRGEAFF.